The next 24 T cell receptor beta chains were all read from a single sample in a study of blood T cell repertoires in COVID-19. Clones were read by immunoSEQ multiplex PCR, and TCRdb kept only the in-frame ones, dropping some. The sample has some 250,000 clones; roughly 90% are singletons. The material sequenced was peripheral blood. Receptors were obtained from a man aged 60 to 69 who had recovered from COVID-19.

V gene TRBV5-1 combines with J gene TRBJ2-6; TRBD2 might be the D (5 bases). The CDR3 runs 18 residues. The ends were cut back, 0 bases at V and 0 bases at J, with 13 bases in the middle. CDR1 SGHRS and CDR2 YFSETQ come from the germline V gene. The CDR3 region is CASSLGVYGGSGANVLTF. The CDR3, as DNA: TGCGCCAGCAGCTTGGGAGTCTACGGAGGCTCTGGGGCCAACGTCCTGACTTTC. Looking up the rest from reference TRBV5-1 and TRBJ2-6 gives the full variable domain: KAGVTQTPRYLIKTRGQQVTLSCSPISGHRSVSWYQQTPGQGLQFLFEYFSETQRNKGNFPGRFSGRQFSNSRSEMNVSTLELGDSALYLCASSLGVYGGSGANVLTFGAGSRLTVL.

Here the CDR3 DNA reads TGTGCCACCAAGGGCCGGGAAGATGAAAAACTGTTTTTT. Residues: CATKGREDEKLFF. The chain carries TRBV10-3 and TRBJ1-4; D gene unclear. Trimming took off 10 bases at V and 6 bases at J, with 15 bases between the two ends. CDR1 ENHRY and CDR2 SYGVKD come from the germline V gene. CDR3 length equals 13 residues.

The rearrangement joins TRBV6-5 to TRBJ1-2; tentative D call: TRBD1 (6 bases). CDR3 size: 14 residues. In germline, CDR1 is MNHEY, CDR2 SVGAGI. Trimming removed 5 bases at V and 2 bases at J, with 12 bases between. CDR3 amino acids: CASSRGGLNYGYTF. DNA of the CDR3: TGTGCCAGCAGTAGGGGGGGTCTCAACTATGGCTACACCTTC.

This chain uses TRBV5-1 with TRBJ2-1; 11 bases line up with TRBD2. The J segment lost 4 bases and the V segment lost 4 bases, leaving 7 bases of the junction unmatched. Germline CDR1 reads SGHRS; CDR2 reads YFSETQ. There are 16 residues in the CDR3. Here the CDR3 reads CASSRSGTSGYNEQFF. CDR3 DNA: TGCGCCAGCAGCCGGAGCGGGACTAGCGGTTACAATGAGCAGTTCTTC.

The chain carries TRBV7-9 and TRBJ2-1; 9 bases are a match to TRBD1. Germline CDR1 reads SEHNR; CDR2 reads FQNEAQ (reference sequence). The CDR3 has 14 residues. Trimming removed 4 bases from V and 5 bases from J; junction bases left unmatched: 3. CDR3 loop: CASSSGTGNNEQFF. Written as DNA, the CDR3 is TGTGCCAGCAGCTCCGGGACAGGGAACAATGAGCAGTTCTTC.

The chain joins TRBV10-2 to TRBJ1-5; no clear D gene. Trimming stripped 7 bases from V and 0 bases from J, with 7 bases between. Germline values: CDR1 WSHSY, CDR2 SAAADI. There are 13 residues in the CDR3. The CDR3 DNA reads TGCGCCAGCACTCGGTTTAGCAATCAGCCCCAGCATTTT. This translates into CASTRFSNQPQHF.

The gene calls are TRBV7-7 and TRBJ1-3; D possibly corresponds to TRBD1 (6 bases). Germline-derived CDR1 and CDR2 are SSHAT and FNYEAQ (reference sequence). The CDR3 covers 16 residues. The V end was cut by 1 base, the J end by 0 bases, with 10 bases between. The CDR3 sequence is CASSLGTGTSGNTIYF. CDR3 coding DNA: TGTGCCAGCAGCTTAGGAACAGGGACCTCTGGAAACACCATATATTTT. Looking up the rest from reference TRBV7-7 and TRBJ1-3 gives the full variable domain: GAGVSQSPRYKVTKRGQDVTLRCDPISSHATLYWYQQALGQGPEFLTYFNYEAQPDKSGLPSDRFSAERPEGSISTLTIQRTEQRDSAMYRCASSLGTGTSGNTIYFGEGSWLTVV.

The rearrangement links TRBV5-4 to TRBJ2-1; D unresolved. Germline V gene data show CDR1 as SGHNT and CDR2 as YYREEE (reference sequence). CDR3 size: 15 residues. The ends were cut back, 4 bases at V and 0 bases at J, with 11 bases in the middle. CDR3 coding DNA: TGTGCCAGCAGCCCTAGATCGGTCTCCTACAATGAGCAGTTCTTC. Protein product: CASSPRSVSYNEQFF.

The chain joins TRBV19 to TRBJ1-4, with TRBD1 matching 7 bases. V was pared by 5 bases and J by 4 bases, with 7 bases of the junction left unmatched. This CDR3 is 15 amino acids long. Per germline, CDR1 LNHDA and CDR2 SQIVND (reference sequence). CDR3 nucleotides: TGTGCCAGTAGTTCAACAGGGGCGAGTAATGAAAAACTGTTTTTT. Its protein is CASSSTGASNEKLFF.

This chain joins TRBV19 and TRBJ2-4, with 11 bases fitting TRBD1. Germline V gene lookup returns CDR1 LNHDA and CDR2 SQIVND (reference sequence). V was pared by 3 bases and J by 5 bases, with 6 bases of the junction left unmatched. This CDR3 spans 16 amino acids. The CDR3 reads CASSIAPGQGENIQYF. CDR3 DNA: TGTGCCAGTAGTATCGCACCGGGACAGGGGGAAAACATTCAGTACTTC. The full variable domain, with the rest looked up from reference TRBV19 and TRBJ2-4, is DGGITQSPKYLFRKEGQNVTLSCEQNLNHDAMYWYRQDPGQGLRLIYYSQIVNDFQKGDIAEGYSVSREKKESFPLTVTSAQKNPTAFYLCASSIAPGQGENIQYFGAGTRLSVL.

The CDR3 reads CASRGGPGPQHF. CDR3 in DNA: TGTGCCAGCCGAGGGGGCCCTGGGCCCCAGCATTTT. V usage is TRBV12-3 or TRBV12-4 and J usage is TRBJ1-5; 7 nucleotides align to TRBD1. V trimming: 8 bases; J trimming: 9 bases; junction bases outside the gene matches: 7. The CDR3 has 12 amino acids.

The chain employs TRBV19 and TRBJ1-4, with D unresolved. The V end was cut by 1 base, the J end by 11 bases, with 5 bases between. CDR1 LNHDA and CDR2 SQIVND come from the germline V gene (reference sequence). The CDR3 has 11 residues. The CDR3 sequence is CASSIGGKLFF. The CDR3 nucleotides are TGTGCCAGTAGTATAGGCGGGAAACTGTTTTTT.

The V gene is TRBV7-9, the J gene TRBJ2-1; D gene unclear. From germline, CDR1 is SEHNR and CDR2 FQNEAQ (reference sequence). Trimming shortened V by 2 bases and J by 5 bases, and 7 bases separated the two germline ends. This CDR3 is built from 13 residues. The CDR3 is CASSLQENNEQFF. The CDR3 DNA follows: TGTGCCAGCAGCTTACAGGAAAACAATGAGCAGTTCTTC.

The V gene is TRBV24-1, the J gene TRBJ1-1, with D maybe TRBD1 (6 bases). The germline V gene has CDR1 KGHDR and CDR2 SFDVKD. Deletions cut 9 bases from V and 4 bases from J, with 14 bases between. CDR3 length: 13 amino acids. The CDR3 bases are TGTGCCACCGCGGGAGCAGGGGCCACTGAAGCTTTCTTT. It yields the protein CATAGAGATEAFF.

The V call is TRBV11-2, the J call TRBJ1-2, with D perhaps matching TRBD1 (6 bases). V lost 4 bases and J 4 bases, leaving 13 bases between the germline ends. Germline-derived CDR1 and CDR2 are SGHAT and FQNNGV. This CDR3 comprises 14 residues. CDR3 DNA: TGTGCCAGCAGCTCACCGACAGGCCCCTATGGCTACACCTTC. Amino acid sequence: CASSSPTGPYGYTF.

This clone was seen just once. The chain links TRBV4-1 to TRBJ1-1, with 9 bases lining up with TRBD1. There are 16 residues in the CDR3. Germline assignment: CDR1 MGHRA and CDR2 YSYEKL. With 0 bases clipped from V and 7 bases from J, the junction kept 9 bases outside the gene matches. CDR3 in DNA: TGCGCCAGCAGCCAAGATATAGGACAGGGGTGGGGTGAAGCTTTCTTT. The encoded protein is CASSQDIGQGWGEAFF.

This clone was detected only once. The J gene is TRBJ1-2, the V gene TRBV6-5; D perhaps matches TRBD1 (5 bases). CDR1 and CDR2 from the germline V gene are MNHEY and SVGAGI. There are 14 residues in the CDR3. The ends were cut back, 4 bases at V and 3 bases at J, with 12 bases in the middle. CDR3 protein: CASSSPGSDYGYTF. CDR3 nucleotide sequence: TGTGCCAGCAGTTCTCCAGGGTCGGACTATGGCTACACCTTC.

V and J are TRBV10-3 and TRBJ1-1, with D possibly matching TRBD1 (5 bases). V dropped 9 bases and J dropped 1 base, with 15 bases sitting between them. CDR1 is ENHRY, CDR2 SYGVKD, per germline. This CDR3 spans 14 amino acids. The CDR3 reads CAIYNGRANTEAFF. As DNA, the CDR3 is TGTGCCATTTATAACGGCAGGGCGAACACTGAAGCTTTCTTT.

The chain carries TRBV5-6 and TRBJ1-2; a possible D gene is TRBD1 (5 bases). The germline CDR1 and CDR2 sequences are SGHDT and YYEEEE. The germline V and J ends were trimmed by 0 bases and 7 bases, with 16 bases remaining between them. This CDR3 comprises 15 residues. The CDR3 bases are TGTGCCAGCAGCTTGGGCGGGACCGTAGTCTCTGGCTACACCTTC. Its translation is CASSLGGTVVSGYTF.

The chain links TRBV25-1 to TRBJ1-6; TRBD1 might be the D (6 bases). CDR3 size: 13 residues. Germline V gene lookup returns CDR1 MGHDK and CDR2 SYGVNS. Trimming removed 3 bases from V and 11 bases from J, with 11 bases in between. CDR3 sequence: CASSEDSIAPLHF. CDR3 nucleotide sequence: TGTGCCAGCAGTGAGGACAGTATCGCACCCCTCCACTTT.

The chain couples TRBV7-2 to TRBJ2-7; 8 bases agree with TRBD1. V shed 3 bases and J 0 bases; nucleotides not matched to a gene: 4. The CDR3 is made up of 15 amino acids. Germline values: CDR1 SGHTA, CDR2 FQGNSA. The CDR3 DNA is TGTGCCAGCAGCTTCACAGGGGGTAGCTCCTACGAGCAGTACTTC. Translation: CASSFTGGSSYEQYF.

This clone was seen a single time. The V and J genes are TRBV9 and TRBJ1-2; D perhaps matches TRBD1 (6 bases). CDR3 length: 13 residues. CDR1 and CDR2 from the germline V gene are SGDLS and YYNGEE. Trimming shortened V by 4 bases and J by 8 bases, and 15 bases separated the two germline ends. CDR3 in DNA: TGTGCCAGCAGCCCAACTCAGGGGTTGGGCTACACCTTC. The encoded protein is CASSPTQGLGYTF.

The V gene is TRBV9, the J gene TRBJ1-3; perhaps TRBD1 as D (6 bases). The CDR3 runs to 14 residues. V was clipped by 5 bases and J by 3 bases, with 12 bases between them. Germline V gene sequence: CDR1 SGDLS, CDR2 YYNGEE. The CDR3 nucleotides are TGTGCCAGCAGTAGCCGGGACAATGGAAACACCATATATTTT. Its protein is CASSSRDNGNTIYF.

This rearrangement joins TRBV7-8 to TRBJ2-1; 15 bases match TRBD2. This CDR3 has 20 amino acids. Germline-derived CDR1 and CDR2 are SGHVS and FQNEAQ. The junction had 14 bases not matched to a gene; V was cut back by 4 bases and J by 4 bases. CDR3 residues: CASSSDGGLAGGPKYNEQFF. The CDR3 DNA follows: TGTGCCAGCAGCTCCGACGGGGGACTAGCGGGGGGCCCCAAATACAATGAGCAGTTCTTC.